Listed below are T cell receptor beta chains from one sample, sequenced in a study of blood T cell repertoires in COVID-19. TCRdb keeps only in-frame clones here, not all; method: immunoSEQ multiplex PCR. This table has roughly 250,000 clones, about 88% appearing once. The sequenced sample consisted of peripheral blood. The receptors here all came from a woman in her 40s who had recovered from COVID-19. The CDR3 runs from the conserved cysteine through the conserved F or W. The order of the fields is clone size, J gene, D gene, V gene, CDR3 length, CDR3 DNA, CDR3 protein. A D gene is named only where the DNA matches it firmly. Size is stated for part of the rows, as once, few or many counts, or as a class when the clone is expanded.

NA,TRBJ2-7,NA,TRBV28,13,TGTGCCAGCAGTACAGGCGCCCCTAGAGAGCAGTACTTC,CASSTGAPREQYF
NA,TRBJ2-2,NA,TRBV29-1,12,TGCAGCGTTGTAGCGAACACCGGGGAGCTGTTTTTT,CSVVANTGELFF
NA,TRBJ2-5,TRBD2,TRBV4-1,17,TGCGCCAGCAGCCAATCCGGTGGGCTAGCGGAGCTAGAGACCCAGTACTTC,CASSQSGGLAELETQYF
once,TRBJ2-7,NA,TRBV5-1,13,TGCGCCAGCAGCTGGGACATCAACTACGAGCAGTACTTC,CASSWDINYEQYF
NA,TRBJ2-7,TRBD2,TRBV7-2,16,TGTGCCAGCAGCTTAAGCGCAGCGGGGGCCTACTACGAGCAGTACTTC,CASSLSAAGAYYEQYF
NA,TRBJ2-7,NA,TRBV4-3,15,TGCGCCAGCAGCCAAGTACAGGGTTACTCCTACGAGCAGTACTTC,CASSQVQGYSYEQYF
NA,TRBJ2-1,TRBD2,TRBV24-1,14,TGTGCCACCAGTTCGGGACTAGCCTACAATGAGCAGTTCTTC,CATSSGLAYNEQFF
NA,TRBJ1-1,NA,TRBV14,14,TGTGCCAGCAGCCAAGGACGGGGGAACACTGAAGCTTTCTTT,CASSQGRGNTEAFF
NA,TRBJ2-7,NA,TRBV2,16,TGTGCCAGCAGTGCCGGCCACAGGCCCTCTTCCTACGAGCAGTACTTC,CASSAGHRPSSYEQYF
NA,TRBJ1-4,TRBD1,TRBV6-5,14,TGTGCCAGCAGTTACTCCAGGGGGAATGAAAAACTGTTTTTT,CASSYSRGNEKLFF
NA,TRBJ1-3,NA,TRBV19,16,TGTGCCAGTGCCCTTTGGGGGGGAACCTCTGGAAACACCATATATTTT,CASALWGGTSGNTIYF
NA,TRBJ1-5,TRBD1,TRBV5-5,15,TGTGCCAGCAGCACCGGGACAGGCTACAATCAGCCCCAGCATTTT,CASSTGTGYNQPQHF
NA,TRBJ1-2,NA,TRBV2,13,TGTGCCAGCAGGTTGGGACTCCGTGAGGGCTACACCTTC,CASRLGLREGYTF
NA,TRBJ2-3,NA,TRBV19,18,TGTGCCAGTAGTCCCCTCCGAAAGACACAGGGTGTAGCAGATACGCAGTATTTT,CASSPLRKTQGVADTQYF
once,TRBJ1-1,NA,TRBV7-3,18,TGTGCCAGCAGCCAAAACAAGGGGGGGCCTCATGGGAACACTGAAGCTTTCTTT,CASSQNKGGPHGNTEAFF
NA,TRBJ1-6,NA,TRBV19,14,TGTGCCAGTAGTCCGCAGGGTGCTAATTCACCCCTCCACTTT,CASSPQGANSPLHF
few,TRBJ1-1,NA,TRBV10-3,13,TGTGCCATCAGGGACAGCTTGAACACTGAAGCTTTCTTT,CAIRDSLNTEAFF
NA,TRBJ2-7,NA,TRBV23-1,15,TGCGCCAGCGCTAACAGAGGGGGTCTCCCCTACGAGCAGTACTTC,CASANRGGLPYEQYF
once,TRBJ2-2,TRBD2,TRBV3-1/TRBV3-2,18,TGTGCCAGCAGCCAAGAACGACGACTAGCGGGAAACACCGGGGAGCTGTTTTTT,CASSQERRLAGNTGELFF
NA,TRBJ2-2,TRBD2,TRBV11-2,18,TGTGCCAGCAGCCTCCAACTAGCGGGGGGACCGAACACCGGGGAGCTGTTTTTT,CASSLQLAGGPNTGELFF
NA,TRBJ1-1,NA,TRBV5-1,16,TGCGCCAGCAGCTACGATGGTAGGGGAACGGGCACTGAAGCTTTCTTT,CASSYDGRGTGTEAFF
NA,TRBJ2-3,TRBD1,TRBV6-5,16,TGTGCCAGCAGTTTGAGGGGGACAGGGAGGACAGATACGCAGTATTTT,CASSLRGTGRTDTQYF
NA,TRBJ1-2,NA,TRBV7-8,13,TGTGCCAGCGCAAGTAGTATCCTCTATGGCTACACCTTC,CASASSILYGYTF
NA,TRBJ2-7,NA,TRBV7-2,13,TGTGCCAGCAGCCCGGGGAGGTCCTACGAGCAGTACTTC,CASSPGRSYEQYF
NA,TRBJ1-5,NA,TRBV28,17,TGTGCCAGCAGTGTCGCCGGGACACAATATAGCAATCAGCCCCAGCATTTT,CASSVAGTQYSNQPQHF
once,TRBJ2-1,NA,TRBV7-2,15,TGTGCCAGCAGCTGGGGGGGGCGGGTAGACAATGAGCAGTTCTTC,CASSWGGRVDNEQFF